Included here is one T cell receptor beta chain sequence, with context. Antigen specificity is unknown. This sample was taken from a study of response to subunit inactivated influenza vaccine. General observations from the study: Authors suggested each seasonal flu vaccination may recruit only limited numbers of new T cells.

In TCRdb, the RT-PCR reads were re-called with MiXCR into one record per CDR3 protein. The table has some 500,000 distinct CDR3 sequences, 16% seen once. The source material was CD4+ T cells sorted from PBMCs, sampled roughly 24 months after vaccination. This receptor was taken from a man between 50 and 70 years old who received an inactivated influenza vaccine.

The CDR3 DNA reads TGCGCCAGCAGCCAAGATCTCGGACAAAGCACAGATACGCAGTATTTT. It translates to CASSQDLGQSTDTQYF. The rearrangement joins TRBV4-3 to TRBJ2-3; D might be TRBD1 (5 bases). The V gene's germline CDR1 is LGHNA and CDR2 YSLEER. V was trimmed by 0 bases and J by 0 bases, leaving 10 bases between them. CDR3 size: 16 residues.